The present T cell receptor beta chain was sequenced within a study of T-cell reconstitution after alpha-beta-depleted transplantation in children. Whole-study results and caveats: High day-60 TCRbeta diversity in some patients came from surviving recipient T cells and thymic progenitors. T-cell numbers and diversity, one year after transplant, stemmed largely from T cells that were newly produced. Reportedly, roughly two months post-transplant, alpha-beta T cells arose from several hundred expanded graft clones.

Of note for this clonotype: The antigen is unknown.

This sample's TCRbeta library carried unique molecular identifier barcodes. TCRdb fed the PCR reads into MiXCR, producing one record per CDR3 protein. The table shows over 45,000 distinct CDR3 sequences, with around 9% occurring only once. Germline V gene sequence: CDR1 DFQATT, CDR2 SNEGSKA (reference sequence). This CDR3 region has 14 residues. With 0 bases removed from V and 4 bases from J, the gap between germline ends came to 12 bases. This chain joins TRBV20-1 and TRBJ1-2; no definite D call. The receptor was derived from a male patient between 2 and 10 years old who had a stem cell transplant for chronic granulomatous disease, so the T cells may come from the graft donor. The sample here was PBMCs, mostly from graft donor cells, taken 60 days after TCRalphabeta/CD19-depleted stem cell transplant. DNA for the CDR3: TGCAGTGCTAGAGAGGTCAGAACTACCTATGGCTACACCTTC. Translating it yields CSAREVRTTYGYTF.